One and the same sample provided the 9 T cell receptor beta chains below, sequenced in a study of shared clonotypes between healthy human individuals. Clones were sequenced by immunoSEQ multiplex PCR, and TCRdb holds only the in-frame ones, with some missing. The sample holds a few million clones; roughly 92% are singletons and the top ten take more than 0.12%. The sample comprised naive CD4+ T cells sorted from blood. This sample's subset: CD45RA+ positively selected. The receptors originated from a man between 18 and 29 years old in good health.

The chain joins TRBV19 to TRBJ2-7; 10 bases fit TRBD2. V dropped 4 bases and J dropped 8; count of bases not matched to a gene: 14. Germline CDR1 is LNHDA and CDR2 is SQIVND (reference sequence). CDR3 length equals 16 residues. Here the CDR3 reads CASSTDPLAGNVQQYF. The CDR3 DNA follows: TGTGCCAGTAGTACCGACCCACTAGCGGGGAATGTTCAGCAGTACTTC.

The chain links TRBV7-2 to TRBJ2-7, with 8 bases lining up with TRBD2. The CDR3 length is 16 residues. Trimming took 4 bases from V and 2 from J; bases not matched to a gene: 10. Germline V lookup: CDR1 SGHTA, CDR2 FQGNSA. In DNA form, the CDR3 reads TGTGCCAGCAGCTCCCGAGTAGCGGGGTACCCCTACGAGCAGTACTTC. Translated: CASSSRVAGYPYEQYF.

V gene TRBV2 combines with J gene TRBJ1-6, with unresolved D. The V gene lost 7 bases and the J gene lost 7 bases, with 17 bases spanning the gap. The V gene's germline CDR1 is SNHLY and CDR2 FYNNEI. The CDR3 contains 15 residues. CDR3 nucleotides: TGTGCCAGCAAAGGTTTTCTTTTCGAGAATTCACCCCTCCACTTT. Translation: CASKGFLFENSPLHF.

The gene calls are TRBV2 and TRBJ2-2, with unresolved D. Trimming left V 7 bases short and J 0 bases short, with 9 bases between. This CDR3 has 14 amino acids. Per the germline V gene, CDR1 is SNHLY and CDR2 is FYNNEI. CDR3 sequence: CASIVGTNTGELFF. Written as DNA, the CDR3 is TGTGCCAGCATCGTGGGTACGAACACCGGGGAGCTGTTTTTT. The full variable domain, completed using reference TRBV2 and TRBJ2-2, is EPEVTQTPSHQVTQMGQEVILRCVPISNHLYFYWYRQILGQKVEFLVSFYNNEISEKSEIFDDQFSVERPDGSNFTLKIRSTKLEDSAMYFCASIVGTNTGELFFGEGSRLTVL.

The genes are TRBV5-1 and TRBJ2-1, with D perhaps TRBD2 (6 bases). CDR3 length equals 14 residues. V was cut by 0 bases and J by 9 bases, with 13 bases left in between. From germline, CDR1 is SGHRS and CDR2 YFSETQ. This CDR3 reads CASSLGLAIGEQFF. The CDR3 coding sequence is TGCGCCAGCAGCTTGGGTCTAGCGATCGGTGAGCAGTTCTTC.

This clone has a single count. Compared with germline, one end of the junction differs, possibly owing to a read error. The V gene is TRBV4-3, the J gene TRBJ2-7; no firm D call. This CDR3 comprises 14 residues. The germline V gene has CDR1 LGHNA and CDR2 YSLEER. CDR3 protein: CVSSQEVIGNEQYF. In DNA form, the CDR3 reads TGCGTCAGCAGCCAAGAGGTGATAGGGAACGAGCAGTACTTC.

The rearrangement joins TRBV30 to TRBJ1-2; no reliable D call. The CDR3 covers 14 residues. The germline gives CDR1 GTSNPN, CDR2 SVGIG (reference sequence). The V and J ends lost 0 bases and 2 bases respectively, with 10 bases between them. CDR3 loop: CAWSVRVVNYGYTF. CDR3 DNA: TGTGCCTGGAGTGTAAGGGTGGTCAACTATGGCTACACCTTC.

The chain carries TRBV7-2 and TRBJ2-1; D perhaps matches TRBD2 (5 bases). With 2 bases removed from V and 6 bases from J, the gap between germline ends came to 8 bases. Per the germline V gene, CDR1 is SGHTA and CDR2 is FQGNSA. The CDR3 runs to 13 residues. CDR3 protein: CASSLRAVNEQFF. As DNA, the CDR3 is TGTGCCAGCAGCTTAAGAGCGGTCAATGAGCAGTTCTTC.

CDR3 amino acids: CASSRTGTGANVLTF. CDR3 nucleotides: TGTGCCAGCAGCCGCACAGGGACTGGGGCCAACGTCCTGACTTTC. This chain joins TRBV5-4 and TRBJ2-6, with TRBD1 as a possible D gene (6 bases). CDR1 and CDR2 (germline): SGHNT, YYREEE (reference sequence). Trimming removed 4 bases at V and 2 bases at J, with 10 bases between. This CDR3 is built from 15 residues.